The rows below give T cell receptor beta chains drawn from one sample of a study of blood T cell repertoires in COVID-19. Libraries were prepared by immunoSEQ multiplex PCR; TCRdb keeps only in-frame clonotypes and omits some of them. The sample carries approximately 150,000 clones, about 87% recorded once. Sequenced sample: peripheral blood. These receptors all come from a man in his sixties with active or convalescent COVID-19. Each CDR3 is given without its conserved first and last residue. The order of the fields is V gene, clone size, CDR3 protein. Clone size is not always given. Where it is, it says once, few, many or a class for expanded clones.

>TRBV3-1/TRBV3-2|.
ASSPLAGAYNEQF
>TRBV9|.
ASSVEPGSNEQY
>TRBV6-5|.
ASSYARGSTEAF
>TRBV28|.
ASSLDRVRTEAF
>TRBV19|.
ASSIVGTSADTQY
>TRBV4-2|.
ASSQAVTRTGGLAGEQETQY
>TRBV5-6|once
ASSWDRGLGGELF
>TRBV28|.
ASSLKQGARKLF
>TRBV7-9|.
ASSLKQYEQY
>TRBV3-1/TRBV3-2|few
ASRAGNSPLH
>TRBV30|.
AWSDGSRTNEKLF
>TRBV5-6|once
ASSLGRVYEKLF
>TRBV6-1|.
ASSEKVAGAETQY
>TRBV19|.
ASSISGTRGDYEQY
>TRBV11-1|.
ASSYPGVAQY
>TRBV30|.
AWSSEAEKLF
>TRBV18|.
ASSPNRVANEQF
>TRBV5-1|once
ASSLDGLVGEQY
>TRBV5-1|.
ASSPGLAGGPGTQY
>TRBV3-1/TRBV3-2|.
ASSPLRTSGIY
>TRBV6-2/TRBV6-3|.
ASSPRTGGNTIY
>TRBV3-1/TRBV3-2|.
ASSPGHREETQY
>TRBV5-1|.
ASSPPSENNEQF
>TRBV4-3|once
ASSQEGQTTEAF
>TRBV28|.
ASSPTGSTDTQY
>TRBV19|.
ASSLGTVSYEQY
>TRBV6-5|.
ASSYGQAGNSPLH
>TRBV5-8|.
ASSFWGHEQY
>TRBV29-1|.
SVVHDRVSYEQY
>TRBV5-6|.
ASSQGNPGNTIY
>TRBV12-5|once
ASGLVLSAGVGELF
>TRBV3-1/TRBV3-2|.
ASSRPGTYGYT
>TRBV6-2/TRBV6-3|.
ASSSPGQGAEAF
>TRBV27|.
ASSLMFQSGANVLT
>TRBV6-5|.
ASSYYRIYNEQF
>TRBV6-1|.
ASSEGQGLAPGYT
>TRBV3-1/TRBV3-2|many
ASSQDSDPGRSREKLF
>TRBV19|.
ASSKTGASSEQY
>TRBV4-1|.
ASSQETSRLYEQY
>TRBV27|.
ASSSTGHSNQPQH
>TRBV6-5|.
ASRTGEGEKLF
>TRBV5-1|.
ASSVSGGSYNEQF
>TRBV19|.
ASSGGGSTDTQY
>TRBV7-6|.
ASSLASTDFTYEQY
>TRBV9|.
ASSVDGTGVYNEQF
>TRBV9|.
ASSVGTGGTGELF
>TRBV10-1|.
ASPGTGSYGYT
>TRBV3-1/TRBV3-2|.
ASSQAGSSYNEQF
>TRBV5-5|.
ASSLTGGAGNTIY
>TRBV6-2/TRBV6-3|once
ASSYGMGPVTEAF
>TRBV21-1|.
ASSKRGSQTGYNEQF
>TRBV6-5|.
ASSFIGTGWYEQY
>TRBV27|.
ASRRQGVNTEAF
>TRBV5-4|.
ASSLQGARTGELF
>TRBV28|once
ASSLQGSYEQY
>TRBV11-2|.
ASSGLWAGETQY
>TRBV4-1|.
ASSQGRGGPNYGYT
>TRBV6-1|.
ASSEMYILMDTGELF
>TRBV29-1|.
SVDRGQAF
>TRBV15|.
ATSRENPNSNQPQH